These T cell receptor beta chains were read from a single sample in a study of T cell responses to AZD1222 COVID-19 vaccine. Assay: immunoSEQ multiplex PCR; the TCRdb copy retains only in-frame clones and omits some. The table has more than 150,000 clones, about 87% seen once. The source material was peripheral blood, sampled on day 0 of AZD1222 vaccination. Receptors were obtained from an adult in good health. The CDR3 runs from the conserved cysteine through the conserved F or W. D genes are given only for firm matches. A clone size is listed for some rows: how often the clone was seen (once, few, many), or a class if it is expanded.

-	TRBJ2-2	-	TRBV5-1	CASSLSRGNTGELFF	TGCGCCAGCAGCTTGTCTCGGGGAAACACCGGGGAGCTGTTTTTT
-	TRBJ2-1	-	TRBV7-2	CASSSQSAGGEQFF	TGTGCCAGCAGCTCACAGTCCGCTGGAGGAGAGCAGTTCTTC
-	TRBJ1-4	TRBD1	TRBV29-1	CSVRDSTLEAGKELFF	TGCAGCGTTAGGGACAGTACCTTGGAGGCGGGGAAGGAACTGTTTTTT
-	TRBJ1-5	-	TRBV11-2	CASRQGGQPQHF	TGTGCCAGCAGACAGGGTGGTCAGCCCCAGCATTTT
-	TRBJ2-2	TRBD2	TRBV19	CASSILSGTSGRNTGELFF	TGTGCCAGTAGTATACTTTCCGGGACTAGCGGGAGAAACACCGGGGAGCTGTTTTTT
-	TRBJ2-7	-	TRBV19	CASSPRDGNSYEQYF	TGTGCCAGTAGTCCCAGGGACGGAAACTCCTACGAGCAGTACTTC
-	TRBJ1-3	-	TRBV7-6	CASSASPGGNTIYF	TGTGCCAGCAGCGCGTCCCCTGGGGGAAACACCATATATTTT
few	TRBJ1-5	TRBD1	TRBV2	CASRGTGGTQPQHF	TGTGCCAGCAGGGGGACAGGGGGGACTCAGCCCCAGCATTTT
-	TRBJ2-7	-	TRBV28	CASSPGTSLNTYEQYF	TGTGCCAGCAGTCCTGGGACAAGCTTAAACACCTACGAGCAGTACTTC
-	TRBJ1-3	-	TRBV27	CASSPGGVTGNTIYF	TGTGCCAGCAGCCCTGGGGGTGTTACTGGAAACACCATATATTTT
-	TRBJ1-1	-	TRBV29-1	CSVDFGGGVAFF	TGCAGCGTTGATTTCGGGGGAGGAGTAGCTTTCTTT
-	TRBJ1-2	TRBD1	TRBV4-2	CASSQVSQGARGYTF	TGTGCCAGCAGCCAAGTGTCACAGGGGGCGCGAGGCTACACCTTC
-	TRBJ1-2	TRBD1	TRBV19	CASRTTTGVRGYTF	TGTGCCAGTCGGACGACGACAGGGGTCCGTGGCTACACCTTC
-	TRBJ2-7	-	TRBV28	CASSLELPHEQYF	TGTGCCAGCAGTTTAGAGTTGCCCCACGAGCAGTACTTC
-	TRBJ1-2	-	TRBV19	CASRYPGRFYDGYTF	TGTGCCAGTAGGTACCCCGGGCGGTTTTACGATGGCTACACCTTC
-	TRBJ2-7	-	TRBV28	CASSFGGLYSSSYEQYF	TGTGCCAGCAGTTTCGGCGGACTGTATTCCAGCTCCTACGAGCAGTACTTC
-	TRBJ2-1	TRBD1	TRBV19	CASSIGGTGVRNEQFF	TGTGCCAGTAGTATAGGCGGGACAGGGGTCCGGAATGAGCAGTTCTTC
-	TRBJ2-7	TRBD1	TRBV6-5	CASSYDREETYEQYF	TGTGCCAGCAGTTACGACAGGGAAGAAACCTACGAGCAGTACTTC
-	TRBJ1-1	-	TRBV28	CASSPTLREAFF	TGTGCCAGCAGCCCTACCCTCAGAGAAGCTTTCTTT
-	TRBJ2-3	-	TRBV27	CASRFGRQYF	TGTGCCAGCCGATTCGGGAGGCAGTATTTT
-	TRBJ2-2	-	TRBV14	CASSPSTVMGTGELFF	TGTGCCAGCAGCCCCTCGACAGTGATGGGCACCGGGGAGCTGTTTTTT
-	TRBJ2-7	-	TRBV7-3	CASSPQTSQVSYEQYF	TGTGCCAGCAGCCCGCAGACCAGCCAGGTCTCCTACGAGCAGTACTTC
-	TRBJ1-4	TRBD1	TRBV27	CASSSGTGTTNEKLFF	TGTGCCAGCAGTTCCGGGACAGGGACAACTAATGAAAAACTGTTTTTT
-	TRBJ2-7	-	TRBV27	CASSHKPGYEQYF	TGTGCCAGCAGTCACAAACCCGGATACGAGCAGTACTTC